A single sample gave rise to the 2 T cell receptor beta chains below, sequenced in a study of cytomegalovirus exposure and HLA in healthy donors. PCR amplification relied on 60 Vbeta primers (plus 13 Jbeta primers). Sequencing used immunoSEQ multiplex PCR; TCRdb keeps in-frame clones, though not all of them. The profile shows approximately 180,000 clones, approximately 78% of them singletons. Sequencing was carried out using PBMCs. These receptors originate from a woman under 30 in good health and CMV-seronegative.

The table lists this clone with a count of one. The rearrangement joins TRBV5-1 to TRBJ2-1; 11 bases align to TRBD2. This CDR3 is 17 amino acids long. V trimming: 4 bases; J trimming: 9 bases; junction bases outside the gene matches: 15. Germline V gene data show CDR1 as SGHRS and CDR2 as YFSETQ. Written as DNA, the CDR3 is TGCGCCAGCAGCCCCAGACAGAGACTAGCGGGACGCGCTGAGCAGTTCTTC. It specifies CASSPRQRLAGRAEQFF.

In nucleotides, the CDR3 is TGCGCCAGCAGCCCCGGACAGATTAATGAAAAACTGTTTTTT. Translated: CASSPGQINEKLFF. This chain links TRBV5-1 with TRBJ1-4, with D possibly being TRBD1 (6 bases). Germline V lookup: CDR1 SGHRS, CDR2 YFSETQ. The ends were cut back, 4 bases at V and 4 bases at J, with 11 bases in the middle. CDR3 size: 14 residues.